Many counts were recorded for the clone carrying this T cell receptor beta chain. V was cut by 5 bases and J by 8 bases, with 19 bases left in between. The CDR3 is 15 amino acids. Germline loops: CDR1 SGHTA, CDR2 FQGNSA. The data belong to a study of T cells after posttransplantation cyclophosphamide. This table comes from immunoSEQ multiplex PCR, and its TCRdb copy is limited to in-frame clones, with some not included. The data list 30,000 or so clones, none observed once; about 4.3% falls to the top ten. This sequence was found in a woman in her twenties or thirties in good health and a related stem cell transplant donor. This sequence joins TRBV7-2 and TRBJ2-1, with TRBD2 as a possible D gene (6 bases). Sequences were obtained from PBMCs. CDR3 bases: TGTGCCAGCAGCGACGGGACTTACCGTATCTATGAGCAGTTCTTC. Translation: CASSDGTYRIYEQFF.